Presented here are 27 T cell receptor beta chains from one specimen sequenced in a study of CD8 T cells in Susac syndrome. An amount of RNA that ranged from roughly 0.45 to 1 ug was reverse transcribed with random hexamers. MiXCR, applied by TCRdb to the immunoSEQ multiplex PCR reads, yields one record per CDR3 protein. Among approximately 220,000 distinct CDR3 sequences listed, approximately 95% were seen once. Sequencing used CD4+ T cells from PBMCs. The receptors were gathered from a human donor with multiple sclerosis.

V gene TRBV3-1 combines with J gene TRBJ1-6; the D gene is possibly TRBD1 (6 bases). The CDR3 contains 14 residues. The germline CDR1 and CDR2 sequences are LGHDT and YNNKEL (reference sequence). V lost 4 bases to trimming and J lost 9 bases, with 13 bases between them. The CDR3 DNA reads TGTGCCAGCAGCCCGGATCAGGGGCGTTCACCCCTCCACTTT. It translates to CASSPDQGRSPLHF.

The chain links TRBV4-1 to TRBJ1-4, with D unresolved. Trimming took off 0 bases at V and 6 bases at J, with 11 bases between the two ends. The CDR3 length is 15 residues. Germline CDR1 is MGHRA and CDR2 is YSYEKL. The CDR3 loop reads CASSQDTYMDEKLFF. The CDR3 DNA reads TGCGCCAGCAGCCAAGATACTTATATGGATGAAAAACTGTTTTTT.

This clonotype was seen only a few times. The chain couples TRBV29-1 to TRBJ2-5; 11 bases align to TRBD2. The CDR3 consists of 14 residues. V shed 4 bases and J 5 bases; nucleotides not matched to a gene: 6. Germline V gives CDR1 SQVTM, CDR2 ANQGSEA. CDR3 DNA: TGCAGCGTTGCCGGGACTAGCGGCGGGGAGACCCAGTACTTC. As protein: CSVAGTSGGETQYF.

The gene calls are TRBV19 and TRBJ2-2; D remains unclear. V was pared by 7 bases and J by 6 bases, with 9 bases between. The V gene's germline CDR1 is LNHDA and CDR2 SQIVND (reference sequence). The CDR3 totals 12 residues. CDR3 loop: CASKRGAGELFF. The CDR3 coding sequence is TGTGCCAGTAAAAGAGGCGCCGGGGAGCTGTTTTTT. Full variable domain (outside the CDR3, taken from reference TRBV19 and TRBJ2-2): DGGITQSPKYLFRKEGQNVTLSCEQNLNHDAMYWYRQDPGQGLRLIYYSQIVNDFQKGDIAEGYSVSREKKESFPLTVTSAQKNPTAFYLCASKRGAGELFFGEGSRLTVL.

The CDR3 reads CASSLVGQGGGELFF. CDR3 DNA sequence: TGTGCCAGCAGCTTAGTAGGGCAGGGTGGCGGGGAGCTGTTTTTT. J is TRBJ2-2 and V is TRBV7-8, with D maybe TRBD1 (5 bases). Germline V gene lookup returns CDR1 SGHVS and CDR2 FQNEAQ. The CDR3 is 15 amino acids. V lost 1 base and J lost 7, with 13 bases in between.

The gene calls are TRBV7-3 and TRBJ2-1; D gene ambiguous. CDR3 length: 13 residues. Trimming left V 5 bases short and J 2 bases short, with 7 bases between. The V gene's germline CDR1 is SGHTA and CDR2 FQGTGA. CDR3 DNA: TGTGCCAGCAGCAGTAATACCTACAATGAGCAGTTCTTC. Protein sequence: CASSSNTYNEQFF.

The chain combines TRBV3-1 with TRBJ1-2, with a possible D match to TRBD1 (6 bases). Germline CDR1 reads LGHDT; CDR2 reads YNNKEL (reference sequence). Between the trimmed V and J ends, which lost 4 bases and 0 bases, there was a span of 18 bases. The CDR3 extends over 17 amino acids. The CDR3 spells CASSRSFTGTTNYGYTF. As DNA, the CDR3 is TGTGCCAGCAGCCGTTCCTTTACAGGGACCACTAACTATGGCTACACCTTC.

V and J are TRBV20-1 and TRBJ2-7; 9 positions agree with TRBD2. The CDR3 has 14 amino acids. After removal of 6 bases from V and 3 bases from J, the junction contained 9 bases not matched to a gene. Germline V CDR1 and CDR2: DFQATT, SNEGSKA (reference sequence). This chain's CDR3 is CSASGPSGVYEQYV. The CDR3 DNA is TGCAGTGCCTCTGGACCTAGCGGGGTCTACGAGCAGTACGTC.

The chain combines TRBV5-1 with TRBJ2-5, with a possible D match to TRBD1 (6 bases). There are 15 residues in the CDR3. The germline V and J ends were trimmed by 2 bases and 5 bases, with 16 bases remaining between them. Germline V lookup: CDR1 SGHRS, CDR2 YFSETQ. The CDR3: CASSLMAGAQETQYF. CDR3 DNA: TGCGCCAGCAGCTTAATGGCAGGGGCACAGGAGACCCAGTACTTC.

V is TRBV7-2 and J is TRBJ2-6; no firm D call. Germline CDR1 and CDR2: SGHTA and FQGNSA. The CDR3 has 16 amino acids. V gave up 1 base and J gave up 0 bases, with 7 bases separating them. The CDR3 region has the DNA TGTGCCAGCAGCTTAGTCGCGATCTCTGGGGCCAACGTCCTGACTTTC. Its protein is CASSLVAISGANVLTF.

The gene calls are TRBV3-1 and TRBJ1-2, with 7 bases lining up with TRBD1. V shed 4 bases and J 3 bases; nucleotides not matched to a gene: 5. The CDR3 consists of 14 residues. The germline CDR1 and CDR2 sequences are LGHDT and YNNKEL (reference sequence). The CDR3 DNA follows: TGTGCCAGCAGCCGTGGACAGGCCCACTATGGCTACACCTTC. Translated: CASSRGQAHYGYTF.

This rearrangement joins TRBV5-4 to TRBJ2-2; D not certain. The CDR3 runs 13 residues. Looked up from germline, CDR1 is SGHNT and CDR2 is YYREEE (reference sequence). V lost 4 bases to trimming and J lost 0 bases, with 4 bases between them. The DNA of the CDR3 is TGTGCCAGCAGCACCCCGAACACCGGGGAGCTGTTTTTT. The encoded protein is CASSTPNTGELFF.

The chain recombines TRBV6-5 with TRBJ1-1, with D possibly matching TRBD1 (6 bases). This CDR3 is built from 13 residues. The ends were cut back, 5 bases at V and 3 bases at J, with 10 bases in the middle. Germline V CDR1 and CDR2: MNHEY, SVGAGI. The DNA for the CDR3 is TGTGCCAGCAGTCGGGGGCGGGACACTGAAGCTTTCTTT. Its protein product is CASSRGRDTEAFF.

The J gene is TRBJ2-3, the V gene TRBV10-3; D gene unclear. The CDR3 has 13 amino acids. CDR1 ENHRY and CDR2 SYGVKD come from the germline V gene. V shed 10 bases and J shed 6 bases, with 17 bases lying between them. CDR3 in amino acids: CATRFGPEDTQYF. CDR3 in DNA: TGTGCCACCCGGTTCGGGCCTGAGGATACGCAGTATTTT.

DNA of the CDR3: TGTGCCAGCAGCCTGATGGGTCAGGACGGGAATGAGCAGTTCTTC. It yields the protein CASSLMGQDGNEQFF. The chain links TRBV5-6 to TRBJ2-1; no reliable D call. This CDR3 comprises 15 residues. Trimming shortened V by 4 bases and J by 7 bases, and 18 bases separated the two germline ends. Germline V CDR1 and CDR2: SGHDT, YYEEEE.

The chain couples TRBV29-1 to TRBJ2-5, with 7 bases fitting TRBD1. The V gene end was trimmed by 6 bases and the J gene end by 5 bases; junction bases not matched to a gene: 9. Germline-derived CDR1 and CDR2 are SQVTM and ANQGSEA. The CDR3 is made up of 13 amino acids. CDR3 nucleotide sequence: TGCAGCGTAGATGACAGGGTACATGAGACCCAGTACTTC. It is translated as CSVDDRVHETQYF.

On this clonotype itself: The junction shows a germline mismatch at one end, possibly a read error. The chain couples TRBV14 to TRBJ2-5; 11 bases are a match to TRBD1. The CDR3 is 13 amino acids. The V gene's germline CDR1 is SGHDN and CDR2 FVKESK. In DNA form, the CDR3 reads TGTGCCAGCAGCCCGGACAGGGGGCTTGTTGCGAACTTC. Its translation is CASSPDRGLVANF.

The gene calls are TRBV29-1 and TRBJ1-5; a possible D gene is TRBD1 (5 bases). Trimming cost V 6 bases and J 1 base, with 7 bases left between them. CDR1 is SQVTM and CDR2 is ANQGSEA in the germline V gene. The CDR3 covers 12 residues. The CDR3 DNA reads as TGCAGCGTCCGGGACAGCAATCAGCCCCAGCATTTT. Translated: CSVRDSNQPQHF.

The rearrangement uses TRBV11-1 and TRBJ2-1; TRBD2 matches 15 bases. The CDR3 runs to 17 residues. CDR1 SGHAT and CDR2 FQDESV come from the germline V gene (reference sequence). Trimming took 5 bases from V and 8 from J; bases not matched to a gene: 10. The CDR3 loop is CASSLRTSGGAPHEQFF. CDR3 nucleotide sequence: TGTGCCAGCAGCCTACGGACTAGCGGGGGGGCTCCGCATGAGCAGTTCTTC.

This chain links TRBV20-1 with TRBJ2-5; D is perhaps TRBD1 or TRBD2 (5 bases each). CDR3 length: 12 residues. Germline V CDR1 and CDR2: DFQATT, SNEGSKA (reference sequence). The CDR3 sequence is CSHPGPGVTQYF. DNA for the CDR3: TGCAGCCATCCGGGACCTGGAGTGACCCAGTACTTC.

The V gene is TRBV20-1, the J gene TRBJ2-5; D is ambiguous. The CDR3 has 12 residues. Germline V lookup: CDR1 DFQATT, CDR2 SNEGSKA (reference sequence). Trimming shortened V by 6 bases and J by 1 base, and 9 bases separated the two germline ends. In DNA, the CDR3 is TGCAGTGCCCCGCGCGGCCAAGAGACCCAGTACTTC. The encoded protein is CSAPRGQETQYF.

The rearrangement links TRBV7-8 to TRBJ2-1, with 11 bases aligning to TRBD1. Germline trimming cut 5 bases from V and 1 base from J; bases unmatched to any gene: 4. This CDR3 contains 16 residues. Germline assignment: CDR1 SGHVS and CDR2 FQNEAQ. CDR3 sequence: CASSPGQGGSYNEQFF. The CDR3 coding sequence is TGTGCCAGCAGCCCGGGACAGGGGGGATCCTACAATGAGCAGTTCTTC.

V is TRBV14 and J is TRBJ2-7; possible D gene TRBD1, 6 bases. Germline assignment: CDR1 SGHDN and CDR2 FVKESK. Trimming removed 5 bases at V and 6 bases at J, with 14 bases between. The CDR3 is made up of 13 amino acids. Here the CDR3 DNA reads TGTGCCAGCAGCGTAAGCAGGGGTGGCGAGCAGTACGTC. The encoded protein is CASSVSRGGEQYV.

This clonotype has just one count. The rearrangement joins TRBV29-1 to TRBJ2-1; the match to TRBD2 covers 11 bases. Per the germline V gene, CDR1 is SQVTM and CDR2 is ANQGSEA. V shed 7 bases, J shed 4 bases, and the junction held 6 bases outside the gene matches. The CDR3 totals 14 residues. The CDR3 DNA follows: TGCAGCGCCTTAGCGGGGGGGCGGTACAATGAGCAGTTCTTC. Residues: CSALAGGRYNEQFF.

The chain has TRBV18 and TRBJ2-7; D is unresolved. The CDR3 has 13 residues. CDR1 is KGHSH, CDR2 LQKENI, per germline. The V end lost 3 bases, the J end lost 6 bases, and 12 bases lay between the germline ends. The CDR3 nucleotides read TGTGCCAGCTCACCCACCGGTACCGGCGAGCAGTACTTC. This encodes CASSPTGTGEQYF.

This clonotype came up once. CDR3 sequence reads: CAWSPLIWGYGYTF. CDR3 in DNA: TGTGCCTGGAGCCCCTTAATTTGGGGCTATGGCTACACCTTC. The J gene is TRBJ1-2, the V gene TRBV30; D remains ambiguous. The length of the CDR3 is 14 residues. Trimming took off 3 bases at V and 4 bases at J, with 15 bases between the two ends. Germline-derived CDR1 and CDR2 are GTSNPN and SVGIG (reference sequence).

The chain links TRBV27 to TRBJ1-2, with D possibly TRBD1 on 6 matching bases. This CDR3 is built from 12 residues. Per the germline V gene, CDR1 is MNHEY and CDR2 is SMNVEV (reference sequence). Trimming removed 5 bases from V and 14 bases from J, with 18 bases in between. CDR3 DNA sequence: TGTGCCAGCAGTGACCCATCCACAGGGTGGACCTTC. It encodes CASSDPSTGWTF.